Following are 8 T cell receptor beta chains from one sample sequenced in a study of sequential checkpoint blockade in melanoma. Noted treatment: randomized to nivolumab then ipilimumab (arm A) or the reverse (arm B). Sequenced by immunoSEQ multiplex PCR; TCRdb stores in-frame clones only, minus some. The data contain roughly 19,000 clones, around 88% of them singletons. Sequences were derived from CD8+ T cells sorted from blood (inferred from file names), sampled from a patient given nivolumab and ipilimumab in sequence. All receptors derive from a human donor with melanoma.

This clone was counted once. V is TRBV19 and J is TRBJ1-2; D possibly corresponds to TRBD1 (5 bases). The germline V gene has CDR1 LNHDA and CDR2 SQIVND (reference sequence). V gave up 3 bases and J gave up 6 bases, with 8 bases separating them. The CDR3 totals 12 residues. The CDR3 sequence: CASSIGGDGYTF. As DNA, the CDR3 is TGTGCCAGTAGTATCGGGGGGGATGGCTACACCTTC.

The rearrangement joins TRBV28 to TRBJ1-1, with D tentatively TRBD1 (5 bases). The CDR3 is made up of 15 amino acids. Germline CDR1 and CDR2: MDHEN and SYDVKM. V lost 6 bases to trimming and J lost 0 bases, with 14 bases between them. The CDR3 spells CASRVMWGLNTEAFF. The CDR3 DNA follows: TGTGCCAGCAGAGTTATGTGGGGCTTGAACACTGAAGCTTTCTTT.

On this clone: An end of the junction differs from the germline gene, which may be a read error. The chain couples TRBV7-9 to TRBJ2-7; a possible D gene is TRBD1 (6 bases). From germline, CDR1 is SEHNR and CDR2 FQNEAQ (reference sequence). CDR3 size: 15 residues. The CDR3 DNA reads TGTGCCAGCAGCATAGCACAGGGTCCTTCCTACGAGCAGTACTTC. It translates to CASSIAQGPSYEQYF.

The chain is built from TRBV19 and TRBJ1-2; D call uncertain. Germline loops: CDR1 LNHDA, CDR2 SQIVND (reference sequence). The CDR3 loop spans 12 amino acids. Deletions cut 5 bases from V and 4 bases from J, with 8 bases between. DNA for the CDR3: TGTGCCAGTAGTTTCCAGATCTATGGCTACACCTTC. Protein: CASSFQIYGYTF.

The V call is TRBV27, the J call TRBJ2-3, with 9 bases matching TRBD1. This CDR3 is 17 amino acids long. The V segment lost 5 bases and the J segment 7 bases; nucleotides outside the gene matches: 16. Germline V CDR1 and CDR2: MNHEY, SMNVEV (reference sequence). Written as DNA, the CDR3 is TGTGCCAGCAGTCTCAAACAGCCGGGACAGGGTTTCAATACGCAGTATTTT. Its translation is CASSLKQPGQGFNTQYF.

This clone was seen just once. V usage is TRBV18 and J usage is TRBJ2-7; maybe TRBD2 (6 bases). The CDR3 spans 12 residues. Germline V gives CDR1 KGHSH, CDR2 LQKENI. Trimming took off 8 bases at V and 4 bases at J, with 12 bases between the two ends. CDR3 bases: TGTGCCAGCGGGGAGGTGAATTACGAGCAGTACTTC. Its translation: CASGEVNYEQYF.

The chain employs TRBV27 and TRBJ1-1; a possible D gene is TRBD1 (6 bases). Germline-derived CDR1 and CDR2 are MNHEY and SMNVEV (reference sequence). V lost 4 bases, J lost 4 bases, and 10 bases lay in between. The CDR3 covers 13 residues. In DNA form, the CDR3 reads TGTGCCAGCAGTTACTCAGGGGCCACTGAAGCTTTCTTT. It is translated as CASSYSGATEAFF.

The CDR3 sequence is CASSLGGYEQYF. In DNA form, the CDR3 reads TGTGCCAGCAGTCTAGGGGGCTACGAGCAGTACTTC. V and J are TRBV28 and TRBJ2-7, with D possibly being TRBD1 (6 bases). The V end was cut by 5 bases, the J end by 3 bases, with 8 bases between. CDR1 and CDR2 from the germline V gene are MDHEN and SYDVKM. This CDR3 region has 12 residues.